A selection of T cell receptor beta chains follows, all from one sample in a study of cytomegalovirus exposure and HLA in healthy donors. Profiled with immunoSEQ multiplex PCR; TCRdb holds only in-frame clones, not every one. The table shows about 160,000 clones, with over 80% occurring only once. Sequencing was performed on PBMCs. Receptors were obtained from a boy younger than 10 in good health and CMV-seronegative. The CDR3 runs from the conserved cysteine through the conserved F or W. A D gene is named only where the DNA matches it firmly. Clone sizes are given selectively: once, few, many, or a class where the clone is expanded.

d_call	clone_size	v_call	j_call	cdr3_nt	cdr3_aa
-	-	TRBV7-9	TRBJ1-3	TGTGCCAGCAGCTTGAGGCAGGGGAGAAGAAACACCATATATTTT	CASSLRQGRRNTIYF
TRBD2	once	TRBV5-4	TRBJ2-1	TGTGCCAGCAGCAATCCGGGACTAGTTACGAGTGAGCAGTTCTTC	CASSNPGLVTSEQFF
-	-	TRBV27	TRBJ1-1	TGTGCCAGCAGTCTAACTACAGGGAAGAACACTGAAGCTTTCTTT	CASSLTTGKNTEAFF
-	-	TRBV5-1	TRBJ2-1	TGCGCCAGCAGCCGTGGACAGTTCAATGAGCAGTTCTTC	CASSRGQFNEQFF
-	-	TRBV6-6	TRBJ1-5	TGTGCCAGCAGTTACTCGTATAGCCATAATCAGCCCCAGCATTTT	CASSYSYSHNQPQHF
TRBD1	-	TRBV7-2	TRBJ1-2	TGTGCCAGCAGCTTGGGGGGGACAGGGAACGGCTACACCTTC	CASSLGGTGNGYTF
TRBD2	-	TRBV15	TRBJ2-5	TGTGCCACCAGCAGAGGGGGCGGGGGGGAGACCCAGTACTTC	CATSRGGGGETQYF
TRBD2	once	TRBV7-2	TRBJ2-7	TGTGCCAGCACCGGGACTAGCGACTCCTACGAGCAGTACTTC	CASTGTSDSYEQYF
TRBD1	-	TRBV19	TRBJ1-5	TGTGCCAGTAGTCGAACACCGGGACAGACAAATCAGCCCCAGCATTTT	CASSRTPGQTNQPQHF
-	-	TRBV7-3	TRBJ2-3	TGTGCCAGCAGCCGCGTCGCTACTAGCACAGATACGCAGTATTTT	CASSRVATSTDTQYF
TRBD1	-	TRBV30	TRBJ1-2	TGTGCCTGGAGTGTACGACAGGGGGATGGCTACACCTTC	CAWSVRQGDGYTF
TRBD1	once	TRBV5-1	TRBJ1-3	TGCGCCAGCAGCCCTAGGACAGGTGGTGGAAACACCATATATTTT	CASSPRTGGGNTIYF
TRBD1	-	TRBV19	TRBJ1-2	TGTGCCAGTAGTATTTTGGAAGGGGGCGGCTACACCTTC	CASSILEGGGYTF
-	-	TRBV6-5	TRBJ1-1	TGTGCCAGCAGCAGGACAGCGACGAACACTGAAGCTTTCTTT	CASSRTATNTEAFF
TRBD1	-	TRBV7-2	TRBJ2-5	TGTGCCAGCAGCGGACGGACAGGCAATGGGGAGACCCAGTACTTC	CASSGRTGNGETQYF